The rows below give T cell receptor beta chains drawn from one sample of a study of blood T cell repertoires in COVID-19. This table comes from immunoSEQ multiplex PCR, and its TCRdb copy is limited to in-frame clones, with some not included. This sample has just under 65,000 clones, with 86% found just once. The sample taken for sequencing was peripheral blood. All receptors derive from a man in his forties with acute or convalescent COVID-19. CDR3s include the opening cysteine and the closing phenylalanine or tryptophan. D genes are given only for firm matches. Clone size is not always given. Where it is, it says once, few, many or a class for expanded clones.

clone size	J gene	D gene	V gene	CDR3 protein	CDR3 DNA
.	TRBJ2-1	.	TRBV5-8	CASSRGSVYNEQFF	TGTGCCAGCAGCCGAGGGTCCGTTTACAATGAGCAGTTCTTC
few	TRBJ1-3	.	TRBV27	CASNRVNSGNTIYF	TGTGCCAGCAACAGGGTTAACTCTGGAAACACCATATATTTT
.	TRBJ2-5	TRBD2	TRBV19	CASSLNSGEETQYF	TGTGCCAGTAGTCTTAATAGCGGGGAAGAGACCCAGTACTTC
once	TRBJ1-5	TRBD1	TRBV30	CAWSPGTGRNQPQHF	TGTGCCTGGAGCCCCGGGACAGGGAGGAATCAGCCCCAGCATTTT
.	TRBJ1-1	.	TRBV24-1	CATSQGSEAFF	TGTGCCACCAGTCAGGGGTCAGAAGCTTTCTTT
.	TRBJ1-1	TRBD1	TRBV28	CASHRGGMGGTGVRAFF	TGTGCCAGCCACAGGGGGGGAATGGGTGGAACGGGTGTCCGAGCTTTCTTT
.	TRBJ2-2	.	TRBV11-3	CASSLDQGRAGELFF	TGTGCCAGCAGCTTAGACCAGGGTAGAGCCGGGGAGCTGTTTTTT
.	TRBJ1-1	.	TRBV5-1	CASRPPGSGGNTEAFF	TGCGCCAGCAGGCCTCCTGGTAGCGGCGGGAACACTGAAGCTTTCTTT
.	TRBJ2-3	TRBD2	TRBV11-2	CASSPPGGKGSDTQYF	TGTGCCAGCAGCCCCCCGGGGGGGAAGGGGTCAGATACGCAGTATTTT
.	TRBJ2-5	TRBD2	TRBV3-1/TRBV3-2	CASSQGGGLYATQYF	TGTGCCAGCAGCCAAGGGGGGGGTTTATACGCGACCCAGTACTTC
.	TRBJ2-5	.	TRBV12-5	CASGLAPPSHLTQYF	TGTGCTAGTGGTTTGGCCCCCCCGAGCCATTTGACCCAGTACTTC
.	TRBJ1-2	.	TRBV4-1	CASSQESGGAAYGYTF	TGCGCCAGCAGCCAAGAGAGCGGGGGGGCAGCGTATGGCTACACCTTC
.	TRBJ1-5	.	TRBV7-8	CASSFGDSKYSNQPQHF	TGTGCCAGCAGCTTTGGAGACAGCAAGTATAGCAATCAGCCCCAGCATTTT
.	TRBJ1-1	.	TRBV5-6	CASSRKVGSRGNTEAFF	TGTGCCAGCAGCCGGAAGGTCGGGTCTCGAGGAAACACTGAAGCTTTCTTT
.	TRBJ2-3	.	TRBV7-3	CASSPLGALVTQYF	TGTGCCAGCAGCCCGCTAGGCGCCTTAGTTACGCAGTATTTT
.	TRBJ1-5	.	TRBV7-9	CASRGGGGNQPQHF	TGTGCCAGCAGAGGAGGAGGAGGCAATCAGCCCCAGCATTTT
.	TRBJ1-1	.	TRBV4-1	CASSQDRLMVAVNTEAFF	TGCGCCAGCAGCCAAGACCGATTAATGGTTGCGGTGAACACTGAAGCTTTCTTT
.	TRBJ1-2	.	TRBV12-3/TRBV12-4	CASSFRTAGGYTF	TGTGCCAGCAGTTTCAGGACAGCTGGGGGCTACACCTTC
few	TRBJ2-5	.	TRBV6-4	CAFHGGVYAEVGETQYF	TGTGCCTTTCATGGAGGGGTATATGCGGAAGTAGGGGAGACCCAGTACTTC
.	TRBJ1-2	.	TRBV10-3	CAISETRDSYGYTF	TGTGCCATCAGTGAAACGCGTGACAGCTATGGCTACACCTTC
once	TRBJ2-7	TRBD1	TRBV5-1	CASSQQGAGYEQYF	TGCGCCAGCAGCCAACAGGGGGCGGGTTACGAGCAGTACTTC
.	TRBJ1-1	.	TRBV10-2	CASRPQLNTEAFF	TGCGCCAGCAGGCCACAGTTGAACACTGAAGCTTTCTTT
.	TRBJ1-6	.	TRBV28	CASRRRGGSNSPLHF	TGTGCCAGCAGACGGCGCGGGGGGTCGAATTCACCCCTCCACTTT
.	TRBJ2-3	.	TRBV20-1	CSASKASLTATDTQYF	TGCAGTGCTAGTAAGGCTAGCCTCACGGCGACAGATACGCAGTATTTT
.	TRBJ2-3	.	TRBV6-2/TRBV6-3	CASSYSTENTDTQYF	TGTGCCAGCAGTTACTCCACGGAGAACACAGATACGCAGTATTTT
.	TRBJ2-7	TRBD1	TRBV7-2	CASSLRTGGSSYEQYF	TGTGCCAGCAGCTTGCGAACAGGGGGAAGCTCCTACGAGCAGTACTTC
.	TRBJ1-4	TRBD1	TRBV9	CASSVGDSPRGNEKLFF	TGTGCCAGCAGCGTAGGGGACAGCCCCCGGGGAAATGAAAAACTGTTTTTT
.	TRBJ2-5	.	TRBV24-1	CATSGSSSRQETQYF	TGTGCCACCAGTGGGTCTAGCAGTAGGCAAGAGACCCAGTACTTC
.	TRBJ2-3	TRBD1	TRBV3-1/TRBV3-2	CASSVRQGATDTQYF	TGTGCCAGCAGTGTCAGACAGGGGGCGACAGATACGCAGTATTTT
.	TRBJ2-7	.	TRBV10-3	CATGGPSVEQYF	TGTGCCACCGGAGGACCTTCCGTCGAGCAGTACTTC
.	TRBJ1-6	.	TRBV9	CASSPSGSYNSPLHF	TGTGCCAGCAGCCCCAGTGGCTCCTATAATTCACCCCTCCACTTT
.	TRBJ1-2	.	TRBV5-8	CASSLGSWQGSNYGYTF	TGTGCCAGCAGCTTGGGGTCTTGGCAGGGGTCTAACTATGGCTACACCTTC
.	TRBJ1-4	TRBD1	TRBV6-5	CASTDRGGLFF	TGTGCCAGCACCGACAGGGGAGGACTGTTTTTT
.	TRBJ1-2	TRBD1	TRBV19	CASTYSGQGGYGYTF	TGTGCCAGTACCTACTCGGGACAGGGAGGCTATGGCTACACCTTC
once	TRBJ1-1	.	TRBV25-1	CASNSRGHTEAFF	TGTGCCAGCAATTCCAGGGGACACACTGAAGCTTTCTTT
.	TRBJ1-1	.	TRBV2	CASNRRGDEAFF	TGTGCCAGCAACAGAAGGGGCGACGAAGCTTTCTTT
.	TRBJ2-7	.	TRBV12-3/TRBV12-4	CASSFLRSYEQYF	TGTGCCAGCAGTTTTCTGAGGTCCTACGAGCAGTACTTC
few	TRBJ2-7	TRBD1	TRBV5-8	CASSLDRGSYEQYF	TGTGCCAGCAGCCTGGACAGGGGGTCCTACGAGCAGTACTTC
few	TRBJ1-4	TRBD1	TRBV19	CASSWVRRTGVTNEKLFF	TGTGCCAGTAGCTGGGTTCGCCGGACAGGTGTCACTAATGAAAAACTGTTTTTT
.	TRBJ2-6	.	TRBV11-3	CASSVRDSGANVLTF	TGTGCCAGCAGCGTACGAGATTCTGGGGCCAACGTCCTGACTTTC
.	TRBJ1-1	TRBD1	TRBV27	CASSLSRAGGLNTEAFF	TGTGCCAGCAGTTTATCGAGGGCAGGGGGGTTGAACACTGAAGCTTTCTTT